What follows is one T cell receptor (beta chain) and its context. The germline V gene encodes CDR1 MDHEN and CDR2 SYDVKM. Trimming cost V 9 bases and J 3 bases; bases outside gene matches: 5. The CDR3 has 12 residues. This sample was taken from a study of T cell responses to AZD1222 COVID-19 vaccine. Data came from immunoSEQ multiplex PCR; TCRdb stores just in-frame clones and leaves some out. The data contain about 130,000 clones, 88% of them singletons. This TCR was recovered from an adult in good health. The material sequenced was peripheral blood, taken on day 0 of AZD1222 vaccination. V usage is TRBV28 and J usage is TRBJ2-7, with TRBD2 matching 7 bases. The CDR3 nucleotides read TGTGCCAGTACGGGGGGAGTCTACGAGCAGTACTTC. Its translation: CASTGGVYEQYF.